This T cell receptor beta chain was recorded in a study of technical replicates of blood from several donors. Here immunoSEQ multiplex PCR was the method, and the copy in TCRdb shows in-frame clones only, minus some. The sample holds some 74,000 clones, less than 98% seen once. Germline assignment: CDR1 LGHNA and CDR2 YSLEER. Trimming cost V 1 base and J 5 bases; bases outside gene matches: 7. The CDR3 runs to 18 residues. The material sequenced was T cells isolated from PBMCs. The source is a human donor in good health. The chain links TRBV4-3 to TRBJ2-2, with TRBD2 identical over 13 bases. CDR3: CASSQAWTSGSGTGELFF. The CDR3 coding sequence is TGCGCCAGCAGCCAAGCTTGGACTAGCGGGAGCGGTACCGGGGAGCTGTTTTTT.